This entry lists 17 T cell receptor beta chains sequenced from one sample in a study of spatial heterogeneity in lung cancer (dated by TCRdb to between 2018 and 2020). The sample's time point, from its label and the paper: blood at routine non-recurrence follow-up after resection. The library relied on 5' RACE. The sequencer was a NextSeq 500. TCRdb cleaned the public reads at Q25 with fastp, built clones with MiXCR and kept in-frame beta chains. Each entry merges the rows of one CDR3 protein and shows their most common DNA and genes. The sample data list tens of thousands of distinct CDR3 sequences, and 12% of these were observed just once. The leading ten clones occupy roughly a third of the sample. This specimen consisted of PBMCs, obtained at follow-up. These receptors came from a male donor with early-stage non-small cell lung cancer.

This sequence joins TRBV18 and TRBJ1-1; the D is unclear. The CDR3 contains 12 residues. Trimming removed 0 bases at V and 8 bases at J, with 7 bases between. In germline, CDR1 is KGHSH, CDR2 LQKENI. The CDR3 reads CASSPPTGEAFF. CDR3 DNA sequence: TGTGCCAGCTCACCACCGACCGGGGAAGCTTTCTTT. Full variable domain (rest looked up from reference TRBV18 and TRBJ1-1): NAGVMQNPRHLVRRRGQEARLRCSPMKGHSHVYWYRQLPEEGLKFMVYLQKENIIDESGMPKERFSAEFPKEGPSILRIQQVVRGDSAAYFCASSPPTGEAFFGQGTRLTVV.

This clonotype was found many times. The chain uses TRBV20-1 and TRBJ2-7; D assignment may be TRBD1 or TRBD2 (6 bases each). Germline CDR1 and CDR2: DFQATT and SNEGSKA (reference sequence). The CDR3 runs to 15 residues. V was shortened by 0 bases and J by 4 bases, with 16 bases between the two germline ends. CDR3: CSARDILTGTYEQYF. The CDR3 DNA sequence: TGCAGTGCTAGAGATATACTTACAGGGACTTACGAGCAGTACTTC.

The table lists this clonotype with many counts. CDR3 sequence reads: CSATRGADGYTF. As DNA, the CDR3 is TGCAGTGCTACTAGGGGGGCGGATGGCTACACCTTC. This rearrangement joins TRBV20-1 to TRBJ1-2, with a weak D call TRBD1 (6 bases). V was clipped by 4 bases and J by 6 bases, with 12 bases between them. This CDR3 is built from 12 residues. Germline CDR1 is DFQATT and CDR2 is SNEGSKA (reference sequence).

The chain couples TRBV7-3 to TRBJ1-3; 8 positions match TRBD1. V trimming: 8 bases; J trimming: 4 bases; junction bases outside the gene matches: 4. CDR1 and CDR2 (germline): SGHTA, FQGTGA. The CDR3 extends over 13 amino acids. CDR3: CASGQGAGNTIYF. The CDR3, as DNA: TGTGCCAGCGGACAGGGTGCGGGAAACACCATATATTTT.

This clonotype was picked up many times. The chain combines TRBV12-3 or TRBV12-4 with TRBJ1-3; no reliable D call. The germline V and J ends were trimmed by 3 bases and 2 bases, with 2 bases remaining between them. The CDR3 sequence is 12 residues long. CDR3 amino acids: CASSFAGNTIYF. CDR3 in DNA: TGTGCCAGCAGTTTTGCTGGAAACACCATATATTTT.

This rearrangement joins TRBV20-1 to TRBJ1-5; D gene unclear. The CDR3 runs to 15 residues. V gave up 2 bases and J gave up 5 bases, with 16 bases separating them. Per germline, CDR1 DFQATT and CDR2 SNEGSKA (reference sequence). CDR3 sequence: CSARLTGQGHQPQHF. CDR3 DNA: TGCAGTGCTAGACTGACGGGCCAAGGTCATCAGCCCCAGCATTTT.

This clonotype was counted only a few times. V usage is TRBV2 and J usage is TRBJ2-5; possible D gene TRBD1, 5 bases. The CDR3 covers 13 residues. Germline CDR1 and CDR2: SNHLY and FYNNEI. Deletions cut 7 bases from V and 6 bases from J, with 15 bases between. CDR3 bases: TGTGCCAGCACCATCGGCAGGGTTCAGACCCAGTACTTC. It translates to CASTIGRVQTQYF. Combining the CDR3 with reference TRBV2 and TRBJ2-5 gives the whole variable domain EPEVTQTPSHQVTQMGQEVILRCVPISNHLYFYWYRQILGQKVEFLVSFYNNEISEKSEIFDDQFSVERPDGSNFTLKIRSTKLEDSAMYFCASTIGRVQTQYFGPGTRLLVL.

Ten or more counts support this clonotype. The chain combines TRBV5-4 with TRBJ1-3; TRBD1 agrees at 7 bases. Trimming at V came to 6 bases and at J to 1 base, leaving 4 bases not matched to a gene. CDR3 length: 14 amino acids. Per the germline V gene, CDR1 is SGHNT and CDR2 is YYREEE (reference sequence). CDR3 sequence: CASTLQGSGNTIYF. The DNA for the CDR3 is TGTGCCAGCACCTTACAGGGGTCTGGAAACACCATATATTTT.

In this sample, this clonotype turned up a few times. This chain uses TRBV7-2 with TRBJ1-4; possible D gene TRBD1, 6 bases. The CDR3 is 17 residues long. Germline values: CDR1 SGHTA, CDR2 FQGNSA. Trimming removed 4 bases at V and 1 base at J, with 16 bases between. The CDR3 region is CASSSRAGAVTNEKLFF. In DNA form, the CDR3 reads TGTGCCAGCAGCTCGCGGGCAGGGGCAGTAACTAATGAAAAACTGTTTTTT.

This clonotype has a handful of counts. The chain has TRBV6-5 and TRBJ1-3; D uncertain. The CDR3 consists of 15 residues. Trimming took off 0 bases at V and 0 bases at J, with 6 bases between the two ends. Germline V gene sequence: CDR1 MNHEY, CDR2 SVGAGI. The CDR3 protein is CASSYSRVSGNTIYF. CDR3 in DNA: TGTGCCAGCAGTTACTCTAGGGTCTCTGGAAACACCATATATTTT.

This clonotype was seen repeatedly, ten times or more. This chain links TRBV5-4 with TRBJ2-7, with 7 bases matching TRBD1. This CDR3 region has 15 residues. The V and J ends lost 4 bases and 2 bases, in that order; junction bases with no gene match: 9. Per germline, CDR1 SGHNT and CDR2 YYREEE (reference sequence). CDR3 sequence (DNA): TGTGCCAGCAGCGAACGTCGGGACAGTGCCTACGAGCAGTACTTC. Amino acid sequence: CASSERRDSAYEQYF.

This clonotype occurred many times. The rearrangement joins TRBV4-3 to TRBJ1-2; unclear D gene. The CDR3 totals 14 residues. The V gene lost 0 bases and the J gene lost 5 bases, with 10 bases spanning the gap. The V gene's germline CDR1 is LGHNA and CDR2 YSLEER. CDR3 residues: CASSQDGRLYGYTF. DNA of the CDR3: TGCGCCAGCAGCCAAGATGGCCGACTATATGGCTACACCTTC.

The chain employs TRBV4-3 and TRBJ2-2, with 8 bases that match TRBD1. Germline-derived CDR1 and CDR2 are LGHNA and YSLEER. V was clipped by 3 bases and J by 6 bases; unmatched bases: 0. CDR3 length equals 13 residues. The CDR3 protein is CASSQDRAGELFF. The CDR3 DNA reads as TGCGCCAGCAGCCAGGACAGGGCCGGGGAGCTGTTTTTT.

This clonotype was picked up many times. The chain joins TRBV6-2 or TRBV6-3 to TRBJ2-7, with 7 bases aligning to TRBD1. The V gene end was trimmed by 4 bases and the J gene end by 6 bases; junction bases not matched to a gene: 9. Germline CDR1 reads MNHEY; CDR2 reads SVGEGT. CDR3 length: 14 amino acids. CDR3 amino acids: CASSSAGTVIEQYF. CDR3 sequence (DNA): TGTGCCAGCAGTTCCGCCGGGACAGTAATCGAGCAGTACTTC.

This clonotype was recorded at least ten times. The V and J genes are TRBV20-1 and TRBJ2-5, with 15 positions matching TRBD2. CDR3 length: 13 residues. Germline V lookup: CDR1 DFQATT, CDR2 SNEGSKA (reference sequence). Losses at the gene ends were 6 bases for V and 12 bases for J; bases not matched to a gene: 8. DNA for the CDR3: TGCAGTGCCCCGGGACTAGCGGGGGGTCCTAAGTACTTC. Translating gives CSAPGLAGGPKYF.

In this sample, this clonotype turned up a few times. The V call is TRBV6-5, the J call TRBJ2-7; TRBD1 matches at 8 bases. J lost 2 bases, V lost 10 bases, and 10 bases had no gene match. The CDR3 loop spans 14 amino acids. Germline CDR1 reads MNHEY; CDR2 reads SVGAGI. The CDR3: CAIRGTGPPYEQYF. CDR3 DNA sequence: TGTGCCATACGCGGGACAGGACCCCCCTACGAGCAGTACTTC.

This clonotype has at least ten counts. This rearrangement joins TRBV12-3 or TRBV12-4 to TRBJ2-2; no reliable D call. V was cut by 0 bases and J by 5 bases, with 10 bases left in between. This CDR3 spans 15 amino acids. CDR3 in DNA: TGTGCCAGCAGTTTAGCCGGCTCGAGGACCGGGGAGCTGTTTTTT. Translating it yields CASSLAGSRTGELFF.